The 13 T cell receptor beta chains below come from one sample, sequenced in a study of blood T cell repertoires in COVID-19. Assay used: immunoSEQ multiplex PCR; TCRdb lists only in-frame clones, some missing. The sample contains roughly 380,000 clones, approximately 91% of which appear only once. The sample comprised peripheral blood. These receptors were taken from a woman aged 40 to 49 with COVID-19, enrolled during active disease.

In DNA form, the CDR3 reads TGCAGCGTTGCAACAGGGAACTATGGCTACACCTTC. Its translation: CSVATGNYGYTF. The chain has TRBV29-1 and TRBJ1-2, with a tentative D call TRBD1 (6 bases). The ends were cut back, 4 bases at V and 2 bases at J, with 8 bases in the middle. The CDR3 spans 12 residues. The germline V gene has CDR1 SQVTM and CDR2 ANQGSEA.

V usage is TRBV27 and J usage is TRBJ2-1, with TRBD2 matching 11 bases. The CDR3 has 17 amino acids. Germline V lookup: CDR1 MNHEY, CDR2 SMNVEV (reference sequence). Unmatched junction bases numbered 14, after V lost 8 bases and J lost 5 bases. The CDR3 loop is CASGSRTSGSYDNEQFF. CDR3 sequence (DNA): TGTGCCAGCGGTTCCCGAACTAGCGGGAGTTACGACAATGAGCAGTTCTTC.

The V call is TRBV5-4, the J call TRBJ2-3; 8 bases line up with TRBD2. The V and J ends lost 2 bases and 2 bases, in that order; junction bases with no gene match: 4. Germline lookup yields CDR1 SGHNT and CDR2 YYREEE (reference sequence). The CDR3 runs 15 residues. CDR3 bases: TGTGCCAGCAGCTTTAGCGGGACCTCCACAGATACGCAGTATTTT. This sequence encodes CASSFSGTSTDTQYF.

This clone was seen once. The rearrangement uses TRBV5-1 and TRBJ1-1; TRBD1 might be the D (5 bases). Trimming cost V 0 bases and J 6 bases, with 15 bases left between them. CDR3 length: 15 amino acids. From germline, CDR1 is SGHRS and CDR2 YFSETQ. CDR3 residues: CASSLVGGSNSEAFF. The CDR3 nucleotides read TGCGCCAGCAGCTTGGTTGGGGGGAGTAACTCTGAAGCTTTCTTT.

The chain has TRBV3-1 (or the pseudogene TRBV3-2) and TRBJ1-2; D is possibly TRBD1 (5 bases). The CDR3 spans 15 residues. The ends were cut back, 1 base at V and 4 bases at J, with 13 bases in the middle. Germline-derived CDR1 and CDR2 are LGHDT and YNNKEL (reference sequence). CDR3 region: CASSQGQGITYGYTF. The DNA for the CDR3 is TGTGCCAGCAGCCAAGGGCAGGGCATTACCTATGGCTACACCTTC.

The V and J genes are TRBV19 and TRBJ2-7; 10 bases fit TRBD2. The CDR3 runs to 16 residues. Unmatched junction bases numbered 10, after V lost 3 bases and J lost 5 bases. CDR1 is LNHDA and CDR2 is SQIVND in the germline V gene (reference sequence). CDR3 in amino acids: CASSIRGGAGGNEQYF. In DNA, the CDR3 is TGTGCCAGTAGTATTCGGGGCGGAGCGGGGGGGAACGAGCAGTACTTC.

The chain recombines TRBV4-2 with TRBJ2-7; 9 nucleotides line up with TRBD2. The CDR3 sequence is 15 residues long. Germline-derived CDR1 and CDR2 are LGHNA and YNFKEQ. With V trimmed by 3 bases and J by 0 bases, 3 bases remained unmatched. The CDR3 here is CASSHLTSGSYEQYF. DNA of the CDR3: TGTGCCAGCAGCCACCTGACTAGCGGCTCCTACGAGCAGTACTTC.

V gene TRBV19 combines with J gene TRBJ1-1; TRBD1 is a possible D gene (6 bases). Germline values: CDR1 LNHDA, CDR2 SQIVND (reference sequence). Trimming left V 5 bases short and J 0 bases short, with 22 bases between. This CDR3 spans 18 amino acids. Written as DNA, the CDR3 is TGTGCCAGTAGTGTACGTGGACCTTGGGACATTATGAACACTGAAGCTTTCTTT. Protein sequence: CASSVRGPWDIMNTEAFF.

The rearrangement joins TRBV5-4 to TRBJ2-7; TRBD2 agrees at 7 bases. CDR1 is SGHNT and CDR2 is YYREEE in the germline V gene (reference sequence). Trimming cost V 0 bases and J 12 bases; bases outside gene matches: 18. The CDR3 consists of 16 residues. CDR3 DNA sequence: TGTGCCAGCAGCTTGGATGTTAGCGGGTCAAGTCCCCCGTCGTACTTC. Translated, it gives CASSLDVSGSSPPSYF.

The rearrangement uses TRBV28 and TRBJ1-4; 7 bases align to TRBD1. Germline V gives CDR1 MDHEN, CDR2 SYDVKM. Trimming removed 6 bases from V and 7 bases from J; junction bases left unmatched: 11. CDR3 length: 15 amino acids. The CDR3, as DNA: TGTGCCAGCAGACCCGCAAACAGGGGAGGTGAAAAACTGTTTTTT. Amino acids: CASRPANRGGEKLFF.

The chain joins TRBV9 to TRBJ1-5, with TRBD1 identical over 7 bases. The CDR3 has 15 residues. V shed 3 bases and J 4 bases; nucleotides not matched to a gene: 7. Germline CDR1 is SGDLS and CDR2 is YYNGEE. Here the CDR3 DNA reads TGTGCCAGCAGCGGCGGGACAGCTACTAATCAGCCCCAGCATTTT. The encoded protein is CASSGGTATNQPQHF.

V usage is TRBV6-2 or TRBV6-3 and J usage is TRBJ1-2, with TRBD1 matching over 10 bases. Germline values: CDR1 MNHEY, CDR2 SVGEGT. Trimming cost V 0 bases and J 2 bases; bases outside gene matches: 3. The CDR3 is 16 amino acids. CDR3 nucleotides: TGTGCCAGCAGTTACTCGGGGACAGGGGAAAACTATGGCTACACCTTC. This sequence encodes CASSYSGTGENYGYTF.

This chain connects TRBV14 to TRBJ2-1; D may be TRBD2 (6 bases). The CDR3 totals 21 residues. Germline-derived CDR1 and CDR2 are SGHDN and FVKESK. Trimming removed 1 base at V and 0 bases at J, with 25 bases between. The CDR3 nucleotides are TGTGCCAGCAGCCAAGGACTGACTGGGCGGGGACTGCTTTCCTCCTACAATGAGCAGTTCTTC. Translating it yields CASSQGLTGRGLLSSYNEQFF. Full variable domain (remainder filled in from reference TRBV14 and TRBJ2-1): EAGVTQFPSHSVIEKGQTVTLRCDPISGHDNLYWYRRVMGKEIKFLLHFVKESKQDESGMPNNRFLAERTGGTYSTLKVQPAELEDSGVYFCASSQGLTGRGLLSSYNEQFFGPGTRLTVL.